The clone carrying this T cell receptor beta chain came up many times. This specimen belongs to a study of T-cell memory formation after mild COVID-19. Study information: The TCR clusters were mostly specific to one donor.

Per germline, CDR1 MNHEY and CDR2 SVGAGI. Trimming removed 4 bases at V and 0 bases at J, with 12 bases between. The CDR3 totals 15 residues. 5'RACE with constant-segment primers built TCRalpha and TCRbeta cDNA libraries with UMIs. TCRdb fed the 5' RACE reads into MiXCR, producing one record per CDR3 protein. In the table there are 400,000 to 500,000 distinct CDR3 sequences, around 17% of which are singletons. J is TRBJ2-5 and V is TRBV6-5; unclear D gene. Material for sequencing was PBMCs or a T cell subset sorted from them (not recorded which). The source is a man between 18 and 35 years old who had mild COVID-19 (a few samples of this study predate the infection). Cell type and time point are not known. The CDR3 loop reads CASSLAATYQETQYF. In nucleotides, the CDR3 is TGTGCCAGCAGTTTGGCTGCGACGTACCAAGAGACCCAGTACTTC.